This T cell receptor (beta chain) is from a study of technical replicates of blood from several donors. TCRdb's table, derived via immunoSEQ multiplex PCR, lists solely in-frame clones and lacks some. Of about 93,000 clones in the sample, approximately 95% were seen once. The CDR3 is 14 amino acids. Between the trimmed V and J ends, which lost 4 bases and 6 bases, there was a span of 15 bases. CDR1 and CDR2 from the germline V gene are LNHDA and SQIVND (reference sequence). The clonotype comes from a human donor in good health. V and J are TRBV19 and TRBJ1-2, with D possibly being TRBD1 (5 bases). Sequenced input: T cells isolated from PBMCs. The CDR3: CASSRLAGLDGYTF. CDR3 in DNA: TGTGCCAGTAGTAGGTTGGCAGGGTTGGATGGCTACACCTTC.